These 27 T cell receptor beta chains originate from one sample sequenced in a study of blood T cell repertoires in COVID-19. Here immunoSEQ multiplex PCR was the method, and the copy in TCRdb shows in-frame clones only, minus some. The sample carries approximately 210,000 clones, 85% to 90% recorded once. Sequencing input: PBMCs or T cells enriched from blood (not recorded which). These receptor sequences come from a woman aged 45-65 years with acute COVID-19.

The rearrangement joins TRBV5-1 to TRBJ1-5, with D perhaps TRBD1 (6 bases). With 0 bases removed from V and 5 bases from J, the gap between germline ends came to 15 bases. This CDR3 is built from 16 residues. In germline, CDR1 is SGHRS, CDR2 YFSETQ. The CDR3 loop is CASSLEGPDSHQPQHF. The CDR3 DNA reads TGCGCCAGCAGCTTGGAAGGGCCGGACAGCCATCAGCCCCAGCATTTT.

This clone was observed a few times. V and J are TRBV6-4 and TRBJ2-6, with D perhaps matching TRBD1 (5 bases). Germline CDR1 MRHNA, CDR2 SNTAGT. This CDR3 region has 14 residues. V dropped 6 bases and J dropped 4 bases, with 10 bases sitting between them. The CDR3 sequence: CASSQGTGANVLTF. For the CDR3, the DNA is TGTGCCAGCAGCCAGGGAACCGGGGCCAACGTCCTGACTTTC.

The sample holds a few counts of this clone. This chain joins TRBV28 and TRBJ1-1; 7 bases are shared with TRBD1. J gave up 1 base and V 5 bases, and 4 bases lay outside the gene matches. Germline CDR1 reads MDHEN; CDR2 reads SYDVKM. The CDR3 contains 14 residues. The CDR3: CASSAGTANTEAFF. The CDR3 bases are TGTGCCAGCAGTGCAGGGACAGCGAACACTGAAGCTTTCTTT.

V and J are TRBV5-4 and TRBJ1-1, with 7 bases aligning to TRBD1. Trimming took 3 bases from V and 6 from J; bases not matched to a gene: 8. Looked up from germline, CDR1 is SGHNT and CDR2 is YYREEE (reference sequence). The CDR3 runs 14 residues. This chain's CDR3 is CASSSRDRGAEAFF. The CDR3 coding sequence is TGTGCCAGCAGCTCCCGGGACAGAGGGGCTGAAGCTTTCTTT.

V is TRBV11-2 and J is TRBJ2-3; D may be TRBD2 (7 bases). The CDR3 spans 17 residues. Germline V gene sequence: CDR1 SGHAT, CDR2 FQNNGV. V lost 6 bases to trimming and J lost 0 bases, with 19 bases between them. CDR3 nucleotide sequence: TGTGCCAGCAGAATTCCGGGGGCTAGCGGAAGCACAGATACGCAGTATTTT. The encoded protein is CASRIPGASGSTDTQYF.

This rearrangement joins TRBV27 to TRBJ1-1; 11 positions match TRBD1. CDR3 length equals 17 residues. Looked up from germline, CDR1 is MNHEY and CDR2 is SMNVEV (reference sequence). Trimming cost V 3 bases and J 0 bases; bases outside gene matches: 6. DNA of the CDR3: TGTGCCAGCAGTTTCCTCCGGGACAGGGGGATGAACACTGAAGCTTTCTTT. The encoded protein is CASSFLRDRGMNTEAFF.

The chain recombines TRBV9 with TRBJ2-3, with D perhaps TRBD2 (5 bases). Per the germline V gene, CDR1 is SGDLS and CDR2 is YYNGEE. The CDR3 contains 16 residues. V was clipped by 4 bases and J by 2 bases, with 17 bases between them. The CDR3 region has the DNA TGTGCCAGCAGCCGATCGGGGAGAACTGACACAGATACGCAGTATTTT. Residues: CASSRSGRTDTDTQYF. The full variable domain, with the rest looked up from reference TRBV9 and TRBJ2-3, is DSGVTQTPKHLITATGQRVTLRCSPRSGDLSVYWYQQSLDQGLQFLIQYYNGEERAKGNILERFSAQQFPDLHSELNLSSLELGDSALYFCASSRSGRTDTDTQYFGPGTRLTVL.

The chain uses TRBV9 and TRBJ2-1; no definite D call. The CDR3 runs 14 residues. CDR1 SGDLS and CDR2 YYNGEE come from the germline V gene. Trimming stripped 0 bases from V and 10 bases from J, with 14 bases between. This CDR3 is CASSVEVRSAEQFF. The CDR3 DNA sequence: TGTGCCAGCAGCGTAGAGGTCCGGAGCGCGGAGCAGTTCTTC.

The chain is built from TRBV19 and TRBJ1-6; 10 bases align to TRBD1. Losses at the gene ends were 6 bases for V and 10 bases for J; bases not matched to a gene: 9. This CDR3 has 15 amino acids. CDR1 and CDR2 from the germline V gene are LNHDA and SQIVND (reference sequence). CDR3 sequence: CASSSGDRGNSPLHF. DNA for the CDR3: TGTGCCAGTAGCTCGGGGGACAGGGGCAACTCACCCCTCCACTTT.

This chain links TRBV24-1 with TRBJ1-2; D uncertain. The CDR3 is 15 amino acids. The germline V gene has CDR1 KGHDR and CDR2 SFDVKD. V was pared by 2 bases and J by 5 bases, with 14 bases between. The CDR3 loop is CATSDSRSGWYGYTF. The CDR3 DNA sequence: TGTGCCACCAGTGATTCCCGTTCGGGGTGGTATGGCTACACCTTC.

The CDR3: CASSPGVTYEQYF. For the CDR3, the DNA is TGTGCCAGTTCCCCCGGGGTAACCTACGAGCAGTACTTC. The chain combines TRBV27 with TRBJ2-7, with D possibly matching TRBD2 (5 bases). V gave up 9 bases and J gave up 2 bases, with 14 bases separating them. The CDR3 runs 13 residues. Looked up from germline, CDR1 is MNHEY and CDR2 is SMNVEV (reference sequence).

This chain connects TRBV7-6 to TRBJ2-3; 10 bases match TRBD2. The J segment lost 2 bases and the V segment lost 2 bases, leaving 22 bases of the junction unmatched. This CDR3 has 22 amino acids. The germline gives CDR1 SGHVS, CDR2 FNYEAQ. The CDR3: CASSLIYGAGLTAGGHTDTQYF. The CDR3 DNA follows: TGTGCCAGCAGCTTAATCTATGGCGCGGGGCTCACAGCGGGAGGGCACACAGATACGCAGTATTTT.

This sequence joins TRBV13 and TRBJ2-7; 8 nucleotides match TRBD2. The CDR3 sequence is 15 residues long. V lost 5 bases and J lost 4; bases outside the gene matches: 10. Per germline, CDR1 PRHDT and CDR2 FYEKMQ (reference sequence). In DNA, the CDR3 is TGTGCCAGCAGCGAGGGGAGCGGGAGTCCGTACGAGCAGTACTTC. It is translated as CASSEGSGSPYEQYF.

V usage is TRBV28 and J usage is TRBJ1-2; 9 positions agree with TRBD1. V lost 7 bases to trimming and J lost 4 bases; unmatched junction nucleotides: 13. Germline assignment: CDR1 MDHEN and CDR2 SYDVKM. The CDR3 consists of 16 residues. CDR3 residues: CASTPSYGQGSYGYTF. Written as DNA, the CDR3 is TGTGCCAGCACCCCTTCTTATGGACAGGGGTCCTATGGCTACACCTTC.

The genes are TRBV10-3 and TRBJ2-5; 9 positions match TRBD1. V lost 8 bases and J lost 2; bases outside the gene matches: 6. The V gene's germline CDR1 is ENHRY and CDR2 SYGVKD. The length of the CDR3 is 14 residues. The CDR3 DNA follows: TGTGCCATCCGGGGACAGGGACGGCAAGAGACCCAGTACTTC. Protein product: CAIRGQGRQETQYF.

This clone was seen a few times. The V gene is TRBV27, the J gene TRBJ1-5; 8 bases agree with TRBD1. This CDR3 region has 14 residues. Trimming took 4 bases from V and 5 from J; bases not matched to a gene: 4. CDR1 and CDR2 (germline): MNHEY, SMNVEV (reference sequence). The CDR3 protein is CASSYQGAHQPQHF. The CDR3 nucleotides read TGTGCCAGCAGTTACCAGGGGGCTCATCAGCCCCAGCATTTT.

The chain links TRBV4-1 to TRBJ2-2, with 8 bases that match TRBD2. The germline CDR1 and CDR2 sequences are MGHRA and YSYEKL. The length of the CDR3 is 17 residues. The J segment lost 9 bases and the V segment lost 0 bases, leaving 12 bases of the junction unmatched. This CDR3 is CASSQDSPGGPSRELFF. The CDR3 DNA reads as TGCGCCAGCAGCCAAGATTCTCCGGGAGGGCCCTCCAGGGAGCTGTTTTTT.

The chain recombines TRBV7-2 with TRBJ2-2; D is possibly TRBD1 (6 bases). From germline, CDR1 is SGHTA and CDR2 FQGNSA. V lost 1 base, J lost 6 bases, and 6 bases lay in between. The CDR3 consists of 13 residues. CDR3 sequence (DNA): TGTGCCAGCAGCTTAGGGACAGCCGGGGAGCTGTTTTTT. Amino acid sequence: CASSLGTAGELFF.

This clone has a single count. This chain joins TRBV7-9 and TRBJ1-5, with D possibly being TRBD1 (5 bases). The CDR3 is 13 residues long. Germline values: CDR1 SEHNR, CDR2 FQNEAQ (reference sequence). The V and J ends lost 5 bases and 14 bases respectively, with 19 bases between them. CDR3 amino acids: CASSPTSGQPKHF. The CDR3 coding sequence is TGTGCCAGCAGCCCGACGAGTGGACAACCAAAGCATTTT.

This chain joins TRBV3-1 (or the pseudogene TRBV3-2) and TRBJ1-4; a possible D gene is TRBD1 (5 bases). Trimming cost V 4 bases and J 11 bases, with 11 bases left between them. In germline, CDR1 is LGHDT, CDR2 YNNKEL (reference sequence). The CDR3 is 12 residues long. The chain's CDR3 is CASSLSGRKLFF. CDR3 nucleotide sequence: TGTGCCAGCAGCCTCTCAGGGAGGAAACTGTTTTTT.

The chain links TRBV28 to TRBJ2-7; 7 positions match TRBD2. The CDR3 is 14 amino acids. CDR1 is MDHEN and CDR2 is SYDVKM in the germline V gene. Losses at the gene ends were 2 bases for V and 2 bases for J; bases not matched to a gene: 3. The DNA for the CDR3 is TGTGCCAGCAGTTTACGGGGGGTCACCTACGAGCAGTACTTC. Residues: CASSLRGVTYEQYF. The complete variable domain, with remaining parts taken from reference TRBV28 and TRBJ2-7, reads DVKVTQSSRYLVKRTGEKVFLECVQDMDHENMFWYRQDPGLGLRLIYFSYDVKMKEKGDIPEGYSVSREKKERFSLILESASTNQTSMYLCASSLRGVTYEQYFGPGTRLTVT.

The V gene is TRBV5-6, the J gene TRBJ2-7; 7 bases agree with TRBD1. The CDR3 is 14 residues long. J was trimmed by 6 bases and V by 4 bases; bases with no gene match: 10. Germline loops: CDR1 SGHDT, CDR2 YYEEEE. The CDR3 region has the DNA TGTGCCAGCAGCGAATTGGACAGGAGCGGCGAGCAGTACTTC. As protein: CASSELDRSGEQYF.

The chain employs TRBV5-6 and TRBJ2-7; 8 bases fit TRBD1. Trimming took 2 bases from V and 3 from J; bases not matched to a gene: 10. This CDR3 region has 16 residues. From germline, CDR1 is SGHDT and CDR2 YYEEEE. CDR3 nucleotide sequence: TGTGCCAGCAGCTTCAGCCCGGACAGGGCCTTCTACGAGCAGTACTTC. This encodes CASSFSPDRAFYEQYF.

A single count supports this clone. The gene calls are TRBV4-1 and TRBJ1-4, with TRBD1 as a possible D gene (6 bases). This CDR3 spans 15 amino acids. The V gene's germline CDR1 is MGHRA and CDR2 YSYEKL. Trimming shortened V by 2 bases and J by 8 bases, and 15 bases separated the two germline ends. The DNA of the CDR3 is TGCGCCAGCAGCCAAAATAACAGGGAGAACGAAAAACTGTTTTTT. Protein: CASSQNNRENEKLFF.

CDR3 loop: CASGDRAEVFDTF. DNA of the CDR3: TGTGCCAGCGGTGACAGAGCCGAGGTGTTTGACACCTTC. The chain uses TRBV7-2 and TRBJ1-2, with a tentative D call TRBD1 (5 bases). Trimming took 8 bases from V and 12 from J, leaving 22 bases between them. CDR1 is SGHTA and CDR2 is FQGNSA in the germline V gene. This CDR3 comprises 13 residues.

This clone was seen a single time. CDR3 coding DNA: TGTGCCAGCCTCCGGGGGGGGGCCCACAATGAGCAGTTCTTC. Encoded protein: CASLRGGAHNEQFF. The chain couples TRBV27 to TRBJ2-1; 8 bases agree with TRBD2. Looked up from germline, CDR1 is MNHEY and CDR2 is SMNVEV (reference sequence). The CDR3 has 14 residues. V trimming: 8 bases; J trimming: 5 bases; junction bases outside the gene matches: 8.

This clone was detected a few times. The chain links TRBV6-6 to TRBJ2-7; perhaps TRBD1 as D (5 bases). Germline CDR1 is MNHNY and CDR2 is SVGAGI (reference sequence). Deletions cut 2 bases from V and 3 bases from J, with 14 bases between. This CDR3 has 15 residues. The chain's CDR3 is CASSYQPGPRYEQYF. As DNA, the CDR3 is TGTGCCAGCAGTTACCAGCCAGGGCCGCGCTACGAGCAGTACTTC.